The source of this T cell receptor (beta chain) is a study of cytomegalovirus exposure and HLA in healthy donors. Unmatched junction bases numbered 4, after V lost 6 bases and J lost 0 bases. The CDR3 consists of 14 residues. Germline lookup yields CDR1 SGHTA and CDR2 FQGNSA. The PCR was carried out with 60 Vbeta primers and 13 Jbeta primers. Sequencing was performed with immunoSEQ multiplex PCR; in TCRdb, only in-frame clones are kept and a portion is missing. The sample includes 35,000 to 50,000 clones, 45% to 65% seen only once; the top ten take about an eighth. The TCR originated in a human donor in good health. Sequencing used PBMCs. V gene TRBV7-2 combines with J gene TRBJ2-7, with 8 bases aligning to TRBD2. The DNA for the CDR3 is TGTGCCAGCAGGTCCGGGGGGGGCTCCTACGAGCAGTACTTC. Translation gives CASRSGGGSYEQYF.